This T cell receptor (beta chain) derives from a study of blood T cell repertoires in COVID-19 (dated by TCRdb to 2020 to 2022). As for the study more broadly: Samples covering the acute and convalescent phases of COVID-19 were provided by collaborators in the United States, Italy and Spain. The prospective study material was composed of cDNA or gDNA derived from T cells, B-cell-depleted T cells, or PBMCs. Deeply sampled blood TCRbeta repertoires from subjects exposed to, actively infected with, or recovered from COVID-19 were included in the dataset. The repertoires were released in a freely available public database meant as a resource for research on the immune response to SARS-CoV-2. Samples were obtained from the ongoing ImmuneRACE study (first 160 participants) and from about 1,300 subjects provided by 6 global collaborators. Nearly every sample came with metadata listing a de-identified subject ID, COVID-19 status, age in years and sex. Where available, HLA class I and class II types were taken from metadata supplied by the sample provider and were not determined by assay-based typing. On the study overall, not on this receptor specifically: How much clinical and demographic metadata was included differed by source and by participant, and the metadata was provided uncurated.

Notes on this clone: Which antigen it targets is not known. There are no base qualities to consult, and no much larger clone falls within one base.

TCRbeta CDR3 regions were amplified from genomic DNA using the immunoSEQ Assay, a bias-controlled multiplex PCR. The paper's processing steps were these. The number of nucleated cells in each sample was estimated from the amplification of reference gene primers within the assay. Sequence reads were collapsed and filtered to measure the absolute abundance of every unique TCRbeta CDR3 rearrangement. For each sample, productive Simpson clonality was calculated by taking the square root of Simpson's diversity index across productive rearrangements. TCRdb mirrors the immuneACCESS table, restricted to in-frame sequences. Some clones are absent from its copies; in checked studies, under half trace to an unresolved V gene, and the reason for the others is unknown. V, J and clone size are taken as reported in that table, and D and trimming were inferred from the DNA itself. Within this sample are some 250,000 clones, with roughly 90% of them counted one time only. The ten top clones hold less than 15% of the sample.

One collaborating source in Seattle enrolled patients during active infection and followed them longitudinally through the course of disease. Whole blood was collected in K2EDTA tubes by collaborating institutions according to the institutions' own protocols. For TCRbeta analysis, collaborator samples were shipped as frozen whole blood, as isolated PBMCs, or as DNA extracted from either sample type. Based on the germline V gene (reference sequence), the CDR1 and CDR2 sequences are MNHEY and SMNVEV. Including the terminal cysteine and phenylalanine, the CDR3 comprises 15 residues. The kept DNA is CDR3 alone, 45 bases in frame from the first base. V gives up 4 bases and J gives up 5 bases, and the segment between their germline ends measures 18 bases.

This sequence originates from a woman aged 30 to 39 with COVID-19, enrolled during active disease. The chain uses TRBV27 and TRBJ2-7; matching of 6 bases hints at TRBD2 as the D gene. Input material: peripheral blood. The DNA reads TGTGCCAGCAGTTCTCGGACTAACAGAGCGAACGAGCAGTACTTC. Translation gives CASSSRTNRANEQYF.